These T cell receptor beta chains were read from a single sample in a study of blood T cell repertoires in COVID-19. Generated by immunoSEQ multiplex PCR, the TCRdb table keeps only in-frame clones and is missing some. The table lists about 43,000 clones, about four fifths of them singletons. Sequenced sample: peripheral blood. Receptors were obtained from a woman aged 60-75 years with acute or convalescent COVID-19. Both conserved end residues are part of each CDR3. The D gene is left open where the match is weak. Some rows have no size entry. The others give once, few or many, or a class for an expanded clone.

cdr3_length clone_size j_call v_call d_call cdr3_nt cdr3_aa
13 . TRBJ1-5 TRBV28 . TGTGCCAGCACGGACAATAGCAATCAGCCCCAGCATTTT CASTDNSNQPQHF
15 . TRBJ1-1 TRBV7-9 . TGTGCCAGCAGCTTAAGACAGACCCAAAACACTGAAGCTTTCTTT CASSLRQTQNTEAFF
15 few TRBJ1-2 TRBV9 . TGTGCCAGCAGCCCCCAGCTTAGTGGGGGGTATGGCTACACCTTC CASSPQLSGGYGYTF
15 few TRBJ1-6 TRBV5-1 . TGCGCCAGCAGCTTGGGTGCGGGCTCCGGTTCACCCCTCCACTTT CASSLGAGSGSPLHF
13 . TRBJ2-7 TRBV29-1 TRBD1 TGCAGCGCCCAAGGACAGGGAAGCTACGAGCAGTACTTC CSAQGQGSYEQYF
14 . TRBJ2-3 TRBV5-1 TRBD1 TGCGCCAGCAGCTGGGGACAGGGGACAGATACGCAGTATTTT CASSWGQGTDTQYF
16 . TRBJ2-5 TRBV27 TRBD2 TGTGCCAGCAGTCCGGGACTAGCGGGAGGATATGAGACCCAGTACTTC CASSPGLAGGYETQYF
14 . TRBJ2-7 TRBV6-6 TRBD2 TGTGCCAGCAGTTACTCCCCGGGGGGAAGTGAGCAGTACTTC CASSYSPGGSEQYF
15 once TRBJ1-5 TRBV2 TRBD1 TGTGCCACACGACAGGGCGCTAATCGCAATCAGCCCCAGCATTTT CATRQGANRNQPQHF
13 . TRBJ1-1 TRBV3-1/TRBV3-2 TRBD1 TGTGCCAGCACTCGGACAGGTTACACTGAAGCTTTCTTT CASTRTGYTEAFF
17 . TRBJ1-5 TRBV2 TRBD1 TGTGCCAGCAGTCGAGATGGGACAGGGGATAGCAATCAGCCCCAGCATTTT CASSRDGTGDSNQPQHF
20 . TRBJ2-1 TRBV19 TRBD2 TGTGCCAGTAGTACCAGGAGCGGGACTAGCGGGAGTCGGGGTTACAATGAGCAGTTCTTC CASSTRSGTSGSRGYNEQFF
15 . TRBJ1-3 TRBV5-6 . TGTGCCAGCAGCTTGTACAGGGTTTTCGCAAACACCATATATTTT CASSLYRVFANTIYF
13 medium-sized TRBJ2-1 TRBV6-5 . TGTGCCAGCATCTCCGGAGGGCTTAATGAGCAGTTCTTC CASISGGLNEQFF
14 . TRBJ1-1 TRBV2 TRBD1 TGTGCCAGCTCCGCAGGGGGCGAGGACACTGAAGCTTTCTTT CASSAGGEDTEAFF
13 . TRBJ2-1 TRBV12-3/TRBV12-4 TRBD1 TGTGCCACCATGACAGGGGGCAAGTATGAGCAGTTCTTC CATMTGGKYEQFF
12 . TRBJ2-5 TRBV30 . TGTGCCTGGAGTCGGGTTGGGGAGACCCAGTACTTC CAWSRVGETQYF
16 . TRBJ2-5 TRBV27 TRBD2 TGTGCCAGCAGTTTAGGCTGGGCTAGCGGGGGAGAGACCCAGTACTTC CASSLGWASGGETQYF
16 once TRBJ2-1 TRBV28 TRBD1 TGTGCCAGTCAGTTTACCAGGGGGCGTTGGGTCAATGAGCAGTTCTTC CASQFTRGRWVNEQFF
16 . TRBJ2-3 TRBV18 . TGTGCCAGCTCACCGACCGACAGGACTAGCACAGATACGCAGTATTTT CASSPTDRTSTDTQYF
16 . TRBJ2-7 TRBV10-1 TRBD2 TGCGCCAGCAGCGGTGGTGGGGCGGGAGGAAGAAACGAGCAGTACTTC CASSGGGAGGRNEQYF
15 . TRBJ1-1 TRBV5-1 TRBD1 TGCGCCAGCAGCCCCCTGGGACAGATGAACACTGAAGCTTTCTTT CASSPLGQMNTEAFF
13 . TRBJ2-3 TRBV18 TRBD2 TGTGCCAGCTCCCGGGCGGGAGGAGATACGCAGTATTTT CASSRAGGDTQYF
15 . TRBJ1-5 TRBV7-2 . TGTGCCAGCAGCGAACGCGGGGGCGGGTTTCAGCCCCAGCATTTT CASSERGGGFQPQHF
13 . TRBJ1-4 TRBV12-3/TRBV12-4 TRBD1 TGTGCCAGCAGTACAGGGGGTCGTGAAAAACTGTTTTTT CASSTGGREKLFF
15 . TRBJ2-4 TRBV2 TRBD2 TGTGCCAGCACCAAAGCAAGCGGGGGGGCGGACATTCAGTACTTC CASTKASGGADIQYF
14 few TRBJ1-2 TRBV7-8 . TGTGCCAGCAGCCCGAACTTGTTTAACTATGGCTACACCTTC CASSPNLFNYGYTF
11 . TRBJ2-1 TRBV12-3/TRBV12-4 . TGTGCCAGCAGTGTATACAATGAGCAGTTCTTC CASSVYNEQFF
15 . TRBJ1-3 TRBV6-5 TRBD1 TGTGCCAGCAGTTACCGGACAGGGGTTGGAAACACCATATATTTT CASSYRTGVGNTIYF
16 . TRBJ1-5 TRBV28 . TGTGCCAGCAGTTTCAGGGGCCGCCAAAGGAATCAGCCCCAGCATTTT CASSFRGRQRNQPQHF
16 . TRBJ2-3 TRBV30 . TGTGCCTGGAGTGCTGGCTTGCAGCGAGGGAAAGATACGCAGTATTTT CAWSAGLQRGKDTQYF
16 . TRBJ1-1 TRBV6-6 TRBD1 TGTGCCAGCAGTCGACAGGGGTGGGGTATGAACACTGAAGCTTTCTTT CASSRQGWGMNTEAFF
11 . TRBJ1-2 TRBV6-5 TRBD1 TGTGCCGCGGGGACAGATTATGGCTACACCTTC CAAGTDYGYTF
13 . TRBJ1-2 TRBV5-4 TRBD1 TGTGCCACCCAAGACAGGGTTCACTATGGCTACACCTTC CATQDRVHYGYTF
18 . TRBJ1-5 TRBV19 TRBD1 TGTGCCAGTAGTCTCCGACAGGGGCTAAGTATGGGCAATCAGCCCCAGCATTTT CASSLRQGLSMGNQPQHF
14 . TRBJ1-1 TRBV10-3 . TGTGCCATCAGTGAGCGTAGGGGCAACACTGAAGCTTTCTTT CAISERRGNTEAFF
14 . TRBJ1-4 TRBV29-1 . TGCAGCGTCTATCCGGGACTCCCGGGTGAAAAACTGTTTTTT CSVYPGLPGEKLFF
14 . TRBJ2-1 TRBV15 . TGTGCCACCAGCAGAGATGGAGGCCAGAATGAGCAGTTCTTC CATSRDGGQNEQFF
15 few TRBJ2-3 TRBV5-6 TRBD2 TGTGCCAGCAGCTCCAACCCGACGGGGGGAGATACGCAGTATTTT CASSSNPTGGDTQYF
15 . TRBJ2-2 TRBV7-2 TRBD2 TGTGCCAGCAGCTTACTAGCGGGGTTATCCGGGGAGCTGTTTTTT CASSLLAGLSGELFF
14 . TRBJ2-7 TRBV7-2 . TGTGCCAGCAGCCCCCGGACAGCCCTTAATGAGCAGTACTTC CASSPRTALNEQYF
17 few TRBJ2-2 TRBV5-1 TRBD2 TGCGCCAGCAGCTCCTCGGCTAGCGGGAGGAGCACCGGGGAGCTGTTTTTT CASSSSASGRSTGELFF
12 . TRBJ1-1 TRBV6-5 . TGTGCCAGCAGTTGGACTAAGACGGAAGCTTTCTTT CASSWTKTEAFF
15 . TRBJ2-2 TRBV24-1 TRBD2 TGTGCCACCGGTAGCGGGGCGAGGGGAACCGGGGAGCTGTTTTTT CATGSGARGTGELFF
13 . TRBJ1-1 TRBV29-1 TRBD1 TGCAGCCTCGAGGTCTCCAGGGGGACTGAAGCTTTCTTT CSLEVSRGTEAFF
15 . TRBJ2-3 TRBV2 TRBD2 TGTGCCAGCAGACTACTAGCGGGAGGAACAGATACGCAGTATTTT CASRLLAGGTDTQYF
15 . TRBJ1-2 TRBV18 TRBD1 TGTGCCAGCTCACCACGGTCAGGGGGCCTGCATGGCTACACCTTC CASSPRSGGLHGYTF
15 . TRBJ1-3 TRBV7-9 . TGTGCCAGCAGCTTAGTGAGCGGGTCCGGAAACACCATATATTTT CASSLVSGSGNTIYF
17 . TRBJ1-1 TRBV28 TRBD1 TGTGCCAGCAGTTTATCCGGGACAGGGCTCATGAACACTGAAGCTTTCTTT CASSLSGTGLMNTEAFF
13 . TRBJ2-2 TRBV4-1 . TGCGCCAGCAGCCAAGAGCGACACGGGGAGCTGTTTTTT CASSQERHGELFF
14 . TRBJ2-3 TRBV11-2 TRBD2 TGTGCCAGCAGCTTAGGACTAGCGACAGATACGCAGTATTTT CASSLGLATDTQYF
14 . TRBJ1-6 TRBV6-5 TRBD1 TGTGCCAGCAGCCCGGGACAGTATAATTCACCCCTCCACTTT CASSPGQYNSPLHF
14 . TRBJ1-5 TRBV18 TRBD1 TGTGCCAACTCACCTGGGACAGGGGGCCAGCCCCAGCATTTT CANSPGTGGQPQHF